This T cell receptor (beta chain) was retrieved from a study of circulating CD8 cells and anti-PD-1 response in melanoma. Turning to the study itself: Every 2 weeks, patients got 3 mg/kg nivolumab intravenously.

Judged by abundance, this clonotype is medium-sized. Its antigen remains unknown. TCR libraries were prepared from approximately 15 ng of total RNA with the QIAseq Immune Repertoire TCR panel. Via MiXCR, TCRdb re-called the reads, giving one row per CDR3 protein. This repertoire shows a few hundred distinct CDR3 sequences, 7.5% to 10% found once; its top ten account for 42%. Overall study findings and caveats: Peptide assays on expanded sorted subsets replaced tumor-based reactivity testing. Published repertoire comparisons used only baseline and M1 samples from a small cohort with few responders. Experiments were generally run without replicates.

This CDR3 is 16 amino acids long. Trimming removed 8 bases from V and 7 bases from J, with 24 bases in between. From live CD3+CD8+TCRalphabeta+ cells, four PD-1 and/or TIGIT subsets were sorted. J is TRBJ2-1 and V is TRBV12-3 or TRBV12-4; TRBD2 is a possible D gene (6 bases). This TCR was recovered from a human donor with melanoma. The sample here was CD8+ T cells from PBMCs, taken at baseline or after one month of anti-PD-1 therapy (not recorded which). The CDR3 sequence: CASREVGRRLRNEQFF. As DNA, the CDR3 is TGTGCCAGCCGCGAGGTGGGGAGGCGCCTTAGGAATGAGCAGTTCTTC.